There are many counts of the clone carrying this T cell receptor beta chain. What it binds is not known. The data were obtained in a study of T cells in Graves' hyperthyroidism and ophthalmopathy. TCR beta CDR3 regions were amplified from RNA transcripts. TCR CDR3 regions were first amplified by RT-PCR with HTBI primers. TCRdb re-called the multiplex PCR reads with MiXCR, one entry per CDR3 protein. The sample yields more than 350,000 distinct CDR3 sequences, about 15% seen once. Findings and limits, study-wide: Most thyroid-expanded clonotypes above 0.001 were also found in blood.

Germline V CDR1 and CDR2: SGHRS, YFSETQ. Between the trimmed V and J ends, which lost 5 bases and 7 bases, there was a span of 22 bases. The CDR3 consists of 16 residues. The origin of this receptor is a woman in her 30s with Graves' hyperthyroidism. Sequenced material: blood. The chain couples TRBV5-1 to TRBJ2-1; the D call may be TRBD1 or TRBD2 (6 bases each). This CDR3 is CASSFYTGTGRNEQFF. The CDR3 bases are TGCGCCAGCAGTTTCTATACGGGAACAGGGAGGAATGAGCAGTTCTTC.